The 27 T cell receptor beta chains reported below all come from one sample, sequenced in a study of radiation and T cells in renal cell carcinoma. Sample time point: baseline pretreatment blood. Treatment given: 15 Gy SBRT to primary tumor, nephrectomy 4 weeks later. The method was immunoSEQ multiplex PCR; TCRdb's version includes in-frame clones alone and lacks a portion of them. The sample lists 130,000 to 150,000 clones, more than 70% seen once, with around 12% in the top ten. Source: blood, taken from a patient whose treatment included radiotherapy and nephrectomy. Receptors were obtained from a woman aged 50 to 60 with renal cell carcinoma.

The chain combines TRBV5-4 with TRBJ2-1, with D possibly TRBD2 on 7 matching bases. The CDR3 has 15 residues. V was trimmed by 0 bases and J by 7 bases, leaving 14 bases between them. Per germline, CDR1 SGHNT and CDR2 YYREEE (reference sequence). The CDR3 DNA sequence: TGTGCCAGCAGCTTGGCCAGTGGGGGGGCAAATGAGCAGTTCTTC. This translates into CASSLASGGANEQFF.

CDR3 sequence reads: CASSPIASAYEQYF. The CDR3 region has the DNA TGTGCCAGCAGCCCCATCGCCAGTGCCTACGAGCAGTACTTC. This sequence joins TRBV7-6 and TRBJ2-7; D unresolved. V was clipped by 5 bases and J by 2 bases, with 13 bases between them. There are 14 residues in the CDR3. From germline, CDR1 is SGHVS and CDR2 FNYEAQ.

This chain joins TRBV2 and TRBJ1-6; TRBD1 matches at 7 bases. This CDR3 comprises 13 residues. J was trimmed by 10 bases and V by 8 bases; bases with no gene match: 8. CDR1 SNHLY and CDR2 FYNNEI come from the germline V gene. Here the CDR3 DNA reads TGTGCCAGCCAGACAGGGCACTACTCACCCCTCCACTTT. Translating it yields CASQTGHYSPLHF.

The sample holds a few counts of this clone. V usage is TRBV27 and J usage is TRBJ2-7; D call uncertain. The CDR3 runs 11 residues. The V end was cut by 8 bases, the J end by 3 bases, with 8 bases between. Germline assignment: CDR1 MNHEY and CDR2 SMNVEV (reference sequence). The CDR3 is CASGPDYEQYF. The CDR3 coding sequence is TGTGCCAGCGGACCTGACTACGAGCAGTACTTC.

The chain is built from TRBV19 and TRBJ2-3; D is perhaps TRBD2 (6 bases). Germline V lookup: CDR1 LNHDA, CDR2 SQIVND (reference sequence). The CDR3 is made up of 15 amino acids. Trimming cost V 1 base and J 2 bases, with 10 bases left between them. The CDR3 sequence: CASSIGPSATDTQYF. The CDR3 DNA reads TGTGCCAGTAGTATAGGGCCTAGCGCCACAGATACGCAGTATTTT.

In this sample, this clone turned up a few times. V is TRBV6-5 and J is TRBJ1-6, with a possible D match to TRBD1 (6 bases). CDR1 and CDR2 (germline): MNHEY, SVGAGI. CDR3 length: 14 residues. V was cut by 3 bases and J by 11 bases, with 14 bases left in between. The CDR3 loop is CASSYMDRHTPLHF. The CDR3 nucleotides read TGTGCCAGCAGTTATATGGACAGACATACACCCCTCCACTTT.

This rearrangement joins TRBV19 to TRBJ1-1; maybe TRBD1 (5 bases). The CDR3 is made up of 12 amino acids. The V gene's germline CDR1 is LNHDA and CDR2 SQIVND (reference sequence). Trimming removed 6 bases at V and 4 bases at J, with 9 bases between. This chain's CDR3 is CASRQDVTEAFF. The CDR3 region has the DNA TGTGCCAGTAGACAGGATGTCACTGAAGCTTTCTTT.

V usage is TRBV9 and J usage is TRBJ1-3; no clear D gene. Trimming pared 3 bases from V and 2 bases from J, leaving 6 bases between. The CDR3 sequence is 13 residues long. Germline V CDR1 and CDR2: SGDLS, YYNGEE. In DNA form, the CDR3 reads TGTGCCAGCAGCGCCCCAGCTGGAAACACCATATATTTT. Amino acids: CASSAPAGNTIYF.

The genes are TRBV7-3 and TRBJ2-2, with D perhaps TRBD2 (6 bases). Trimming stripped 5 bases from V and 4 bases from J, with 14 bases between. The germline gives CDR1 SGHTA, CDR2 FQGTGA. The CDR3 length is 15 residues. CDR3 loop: CASSPGTPSTGELFF. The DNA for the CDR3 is TGTGCCAGCAGCCCAGGGACTCCCAGCACCGGGGAGCTGTTTTTT.

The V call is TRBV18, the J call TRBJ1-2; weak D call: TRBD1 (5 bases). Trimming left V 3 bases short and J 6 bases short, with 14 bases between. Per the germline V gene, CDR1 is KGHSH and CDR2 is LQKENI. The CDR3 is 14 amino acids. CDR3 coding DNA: TGTGCCAGCTCACCGGGACGGACGATGGATGGCTACACCTTC. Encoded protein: CASSPGRTMDGYTF.

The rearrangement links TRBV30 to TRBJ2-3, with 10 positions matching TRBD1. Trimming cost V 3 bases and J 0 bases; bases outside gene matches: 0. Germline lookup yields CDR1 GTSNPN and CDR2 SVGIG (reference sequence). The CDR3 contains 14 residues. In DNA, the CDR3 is TGTGCCTGGAGGGACAGGGGGAGCACAGATACGCAGTATTTT. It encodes CAWRDRGSTDTQYF.

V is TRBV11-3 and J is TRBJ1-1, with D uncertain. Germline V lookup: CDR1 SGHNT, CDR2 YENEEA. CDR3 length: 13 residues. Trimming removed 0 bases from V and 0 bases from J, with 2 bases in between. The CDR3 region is CASSLEVNTEAFF. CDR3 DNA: TGTGCCAGCAGCTTAGAAGTGAACACTGAAGCTTTCTTT.

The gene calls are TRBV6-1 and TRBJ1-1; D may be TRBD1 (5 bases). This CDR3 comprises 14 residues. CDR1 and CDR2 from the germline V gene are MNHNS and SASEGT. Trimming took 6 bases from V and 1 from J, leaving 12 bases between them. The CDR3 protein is CASSPGRQNTEAFF. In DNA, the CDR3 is TGTGCCAGCAGCCCGGGACGGCAGAACACTGAAGCTTTCTTT.

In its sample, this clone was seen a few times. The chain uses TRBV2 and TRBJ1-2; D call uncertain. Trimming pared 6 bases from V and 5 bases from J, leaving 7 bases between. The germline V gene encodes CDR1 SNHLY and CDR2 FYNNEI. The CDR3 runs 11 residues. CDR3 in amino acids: CASRRIYGYTF. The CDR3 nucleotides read TGTGCCAGCAGGAGGATTTATGGCTACACCTTC.

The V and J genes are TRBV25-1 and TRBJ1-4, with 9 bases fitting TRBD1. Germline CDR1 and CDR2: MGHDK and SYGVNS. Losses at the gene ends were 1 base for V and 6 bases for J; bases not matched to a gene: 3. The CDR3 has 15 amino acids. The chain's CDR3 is CASSESGQGDEKLFF. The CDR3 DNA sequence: TGTGCCAGCAGTGAATCGGGACAGGGAGATGAAAAACTGTTTTTT.

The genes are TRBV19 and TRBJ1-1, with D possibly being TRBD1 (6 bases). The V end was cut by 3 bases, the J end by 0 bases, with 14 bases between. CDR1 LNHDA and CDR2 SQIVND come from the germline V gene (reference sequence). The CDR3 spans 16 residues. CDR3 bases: TGTGCCAGTAGTATTCCGGGGGCCCCCATGAACACTGAAGCTTTCTTT. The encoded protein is CASSIPGAPMNTEAFF.

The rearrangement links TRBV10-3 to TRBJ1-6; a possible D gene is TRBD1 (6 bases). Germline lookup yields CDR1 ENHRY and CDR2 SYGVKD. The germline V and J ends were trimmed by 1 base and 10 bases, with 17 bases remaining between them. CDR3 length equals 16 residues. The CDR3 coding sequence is TGTGCCATCAGTGAGTATGGGGGCTCCCTTGGGTCACCCCTCCACTTT. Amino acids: CAISEYGGSLGSPLHF.

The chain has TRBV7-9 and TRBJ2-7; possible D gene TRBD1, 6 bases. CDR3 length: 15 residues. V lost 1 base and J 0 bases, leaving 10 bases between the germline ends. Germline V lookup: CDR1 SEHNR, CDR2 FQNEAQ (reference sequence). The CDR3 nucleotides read TGTGCCAGCAGCTTAGGGGGGCCCCCCTCCTACGAGCAGTACTTC. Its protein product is CASSLGGPPSYEQYF.

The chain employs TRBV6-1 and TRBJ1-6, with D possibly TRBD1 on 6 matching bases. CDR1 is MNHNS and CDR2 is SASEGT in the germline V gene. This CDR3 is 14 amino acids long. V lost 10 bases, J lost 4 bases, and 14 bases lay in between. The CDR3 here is CATAKTGYNSPLHF. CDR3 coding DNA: TGTGCCACGGCAAAGACAGGATATAATTCACCCCTCCACTTT.

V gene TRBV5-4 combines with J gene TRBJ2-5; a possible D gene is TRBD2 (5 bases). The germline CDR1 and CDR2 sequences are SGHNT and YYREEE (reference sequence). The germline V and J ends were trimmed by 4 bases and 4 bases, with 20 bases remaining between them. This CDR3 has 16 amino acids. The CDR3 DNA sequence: TGTGCCAGCAGCCCCTCCGGCGGTAGCGAGGTAGAGACCCAGTACTTC. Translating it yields CASSPSGGSEVETQYF.

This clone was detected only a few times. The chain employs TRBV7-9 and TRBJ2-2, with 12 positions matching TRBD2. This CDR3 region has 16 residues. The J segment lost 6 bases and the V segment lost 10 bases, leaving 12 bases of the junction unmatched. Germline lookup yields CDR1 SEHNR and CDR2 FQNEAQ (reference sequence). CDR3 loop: CAISGAGTSGSGELFF. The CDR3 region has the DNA TGTGCCATCTCTGGTGCCGGGACTAGCGGGTCCGGGGAGCTGTTTTTT.

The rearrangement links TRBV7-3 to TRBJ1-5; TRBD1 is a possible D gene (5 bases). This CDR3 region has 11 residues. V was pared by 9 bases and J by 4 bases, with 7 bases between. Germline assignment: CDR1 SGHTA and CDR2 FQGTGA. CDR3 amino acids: CARAGNQPQHF. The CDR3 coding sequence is TGTGCCAGAGCAGGGAATCAGCCCCAGCATTTT.

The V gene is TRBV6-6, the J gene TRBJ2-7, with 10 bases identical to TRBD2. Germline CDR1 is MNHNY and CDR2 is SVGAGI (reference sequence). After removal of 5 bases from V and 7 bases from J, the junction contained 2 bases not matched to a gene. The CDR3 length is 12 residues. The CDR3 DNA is TGTGCCAGCAGTGGGACTAGCGAGGAGCAGTACTTC. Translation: CASSGTSEEQYF.

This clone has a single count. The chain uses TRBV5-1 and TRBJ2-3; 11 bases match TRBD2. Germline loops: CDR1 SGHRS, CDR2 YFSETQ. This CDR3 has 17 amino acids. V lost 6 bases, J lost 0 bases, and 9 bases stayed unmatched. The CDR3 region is CASTLLAGASSTDTQYF. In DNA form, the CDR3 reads TGCGCCAGCACGCTACTAGCGGGGGCCTCTAGCACAGATACGCAGTATTTT.

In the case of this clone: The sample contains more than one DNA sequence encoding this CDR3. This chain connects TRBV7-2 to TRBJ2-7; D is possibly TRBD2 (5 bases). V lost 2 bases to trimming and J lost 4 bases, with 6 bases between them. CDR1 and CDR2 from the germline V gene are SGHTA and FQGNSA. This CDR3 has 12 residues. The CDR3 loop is CASSLPGYEQYF. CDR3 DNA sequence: TGTGCCAGCAGCTTACCGGGATACGAGCAGTACTTC.

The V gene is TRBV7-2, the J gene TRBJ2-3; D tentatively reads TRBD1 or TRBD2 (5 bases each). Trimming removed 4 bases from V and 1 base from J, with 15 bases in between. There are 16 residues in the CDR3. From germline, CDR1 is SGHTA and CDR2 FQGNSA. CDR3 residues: CASSSQVEDGTDTQYF. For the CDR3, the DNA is TGTGCCAGCAGCTCACAGGTGGAGGACGGCACAGATACGCAGTATTTT.

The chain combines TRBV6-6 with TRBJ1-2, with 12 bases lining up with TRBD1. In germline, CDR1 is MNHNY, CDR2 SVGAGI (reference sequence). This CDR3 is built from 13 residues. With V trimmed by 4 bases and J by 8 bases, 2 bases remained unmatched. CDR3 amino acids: CASSWDRGRGYTF. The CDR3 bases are TGTGCCAGCAGTTGGGACAGGGGGCGCGGCTACACCTTC.